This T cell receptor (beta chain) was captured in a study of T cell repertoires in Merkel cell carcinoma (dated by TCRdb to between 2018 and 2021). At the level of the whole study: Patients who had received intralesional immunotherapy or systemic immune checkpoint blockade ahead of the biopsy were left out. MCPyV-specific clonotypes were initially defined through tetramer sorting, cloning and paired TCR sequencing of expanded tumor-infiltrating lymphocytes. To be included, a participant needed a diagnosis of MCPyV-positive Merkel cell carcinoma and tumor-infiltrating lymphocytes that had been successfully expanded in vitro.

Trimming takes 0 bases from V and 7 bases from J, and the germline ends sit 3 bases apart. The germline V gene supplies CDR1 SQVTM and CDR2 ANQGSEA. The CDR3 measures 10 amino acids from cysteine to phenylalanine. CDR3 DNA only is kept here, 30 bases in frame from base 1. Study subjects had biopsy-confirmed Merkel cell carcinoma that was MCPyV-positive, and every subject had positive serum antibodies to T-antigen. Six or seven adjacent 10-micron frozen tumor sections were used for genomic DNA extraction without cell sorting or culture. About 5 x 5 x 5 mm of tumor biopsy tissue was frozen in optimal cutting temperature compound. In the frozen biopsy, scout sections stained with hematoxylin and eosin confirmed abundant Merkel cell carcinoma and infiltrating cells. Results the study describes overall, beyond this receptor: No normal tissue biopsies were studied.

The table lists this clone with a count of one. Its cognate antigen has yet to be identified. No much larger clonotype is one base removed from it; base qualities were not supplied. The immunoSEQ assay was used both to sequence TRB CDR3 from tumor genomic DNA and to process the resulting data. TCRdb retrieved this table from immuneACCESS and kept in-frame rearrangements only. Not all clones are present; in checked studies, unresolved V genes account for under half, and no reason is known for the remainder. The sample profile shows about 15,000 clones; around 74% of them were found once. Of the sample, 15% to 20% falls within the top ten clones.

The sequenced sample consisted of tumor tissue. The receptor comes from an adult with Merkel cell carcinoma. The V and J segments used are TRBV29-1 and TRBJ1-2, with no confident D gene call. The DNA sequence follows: TGCAGCGTTGAAGAGGGTGGCTACACCTTC. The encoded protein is CSVEEGGYTF.